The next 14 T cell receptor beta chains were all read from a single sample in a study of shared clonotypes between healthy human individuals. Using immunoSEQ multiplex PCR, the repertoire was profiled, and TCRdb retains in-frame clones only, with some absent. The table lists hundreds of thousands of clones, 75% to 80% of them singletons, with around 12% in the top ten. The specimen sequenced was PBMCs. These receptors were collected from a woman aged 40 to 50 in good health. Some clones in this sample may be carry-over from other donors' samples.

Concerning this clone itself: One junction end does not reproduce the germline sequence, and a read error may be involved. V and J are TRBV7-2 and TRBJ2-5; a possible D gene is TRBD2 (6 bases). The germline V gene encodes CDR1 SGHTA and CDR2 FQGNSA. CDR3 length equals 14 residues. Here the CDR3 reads CASSLYGSEESQYF. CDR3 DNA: TGTGCCAGCAGCTTATACGGGAGTGAAGAGTCCCAGTACTTC. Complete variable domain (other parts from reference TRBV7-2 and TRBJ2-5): GAGVSQSPSNKVTEKGKDVELRCDPISGHTALYWYRQSLGQGLEFLIYFQGNSAPDKSGLPSDRFSAERTGGSVSTLTIQRTQQEDSAVYLCASSLYGSEESQYFGPGTRLLVL.

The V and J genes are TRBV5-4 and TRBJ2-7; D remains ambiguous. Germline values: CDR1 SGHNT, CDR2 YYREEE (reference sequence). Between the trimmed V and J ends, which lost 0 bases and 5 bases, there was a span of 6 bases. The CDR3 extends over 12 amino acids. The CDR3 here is CASSLGSHEQYF. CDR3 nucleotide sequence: TGTGCCAGCAGCTTGGGTTCCCACGAGCAGTACTTC.

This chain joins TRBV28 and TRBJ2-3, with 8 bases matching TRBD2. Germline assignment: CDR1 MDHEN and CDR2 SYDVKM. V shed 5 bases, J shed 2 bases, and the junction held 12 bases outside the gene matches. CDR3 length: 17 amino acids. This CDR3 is CASSPPGSGSNTDTQYF. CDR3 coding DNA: TGTGCCAGCAGTCCGCCCGGGAGCGGGAGCAACACAGATACGCAGTATTTT. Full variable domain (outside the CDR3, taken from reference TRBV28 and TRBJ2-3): DVKVTQSSRYLVKRTGEKVFLECVQDMDHENMFWYRQDPGLGLRLIYFSYDVKMKEKGDIPEGYSVSREKKERFSLILESASTNQTSMYLCASSPPGSGSNTDTQYFGPGTRLTVL.

The CDR3 is CASSLGTGGWGQPQHF. Written as DNA, the CDR3 is TGTGCCAGCAGCTTAGGGACAGGTGGCTGGGGTCAGCCCCAGCATTTT. The chain employs TRBV7-9 and TRBJ1-5; 7 nucleotides align to TRBD1. J gave up 6 bases and V 1 base, and 9 bases lay outside the gene matches. Germline lookup yields CDR1 SEHNR and CDR2 FQNEAQ (reference sequence). The CDR3 consists of 16 residues.

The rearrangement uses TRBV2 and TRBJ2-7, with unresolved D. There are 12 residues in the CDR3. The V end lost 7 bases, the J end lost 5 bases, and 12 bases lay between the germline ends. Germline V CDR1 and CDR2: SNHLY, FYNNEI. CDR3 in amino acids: CASIRVADEQYF. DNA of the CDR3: TGTGCCAGCATTAGGGTAGCAGACGAGCAGTACTTC.

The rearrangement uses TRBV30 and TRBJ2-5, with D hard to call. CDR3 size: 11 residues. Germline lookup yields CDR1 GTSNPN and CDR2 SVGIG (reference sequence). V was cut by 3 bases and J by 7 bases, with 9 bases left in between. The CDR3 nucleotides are TGTGCCTGGAGGAGGAAGAGGACCCAGTACTTC. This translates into CAWRRKRTQYF. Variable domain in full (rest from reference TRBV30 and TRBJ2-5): SQTIHQWPATLVQPVGSPLSLECTVEGTSNPNLYWYRQAAGRGLQLLFYSVGIGQISSEVPQNLSASRPQDRQFILSSKKLLLSDSGFYLCAWRRKRTQYFGPGTRLLVL.

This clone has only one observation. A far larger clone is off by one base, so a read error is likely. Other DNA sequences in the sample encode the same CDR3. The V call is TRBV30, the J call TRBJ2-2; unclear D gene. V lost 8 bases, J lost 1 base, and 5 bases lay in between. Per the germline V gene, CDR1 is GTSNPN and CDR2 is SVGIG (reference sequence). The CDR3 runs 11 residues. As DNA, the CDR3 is TGTGCCACGGGGAACACCGGGGAGCTGTTTTTT. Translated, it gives CATGNTGELFF. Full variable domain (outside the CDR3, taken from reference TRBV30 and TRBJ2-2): SQTIHQWPATLVQPVGSPLSLECTVEGTSNPNLYWYRQAAGRGLQLLFYSVGIGQISSEVPQNLSASRPQDRQFILSSKKLLLSDSGFYLCATGNTGELFFGEGSRLTVL.

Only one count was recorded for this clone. CDR3 sequence: CASSLRLATHTDTQYF. For the CDR3, the DNA is TGTGCCAGCAGTTTAAGACTAGCGACCCACACAGATACGCAGTATTTT. The chain links TRBV27 to TRBJ2-3; 8 nucleotides align to TRBD2. Germline V gene data show CDR1 as MNHEY and CDR2 as SMNVEV (reference sequence). The trim removed 2 bases at V and 2 bases at J, leaving 6 bases unmatched. The CDR3 is made up of 16 amino acids.

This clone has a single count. CDR3 amino acids: CASSSRDREDEQYF. CDR3 bases: TGTGCCAGCAGTTCCCGGGACAGGGAGGACGAGCAGTACTTC. The chain joins TRBV2 to TRBJ2-7; TRBD1 matches at 9 bases. Germline trimming cut 5 bases from V and 5 bases from J; bases unmatched to any gene: 7. The CDR3 runs 14 residues. Per the germline V gene, CDR1 is SNHLY and CDR2 is FYNNEI.

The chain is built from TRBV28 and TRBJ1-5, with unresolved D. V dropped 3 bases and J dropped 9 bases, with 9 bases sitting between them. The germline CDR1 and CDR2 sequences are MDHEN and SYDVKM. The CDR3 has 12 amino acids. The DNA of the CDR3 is TGTGCCAGCAGTTTCGTGGGAAGGCCCCAGCATTTT. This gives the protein CASSFVGRPQHF.

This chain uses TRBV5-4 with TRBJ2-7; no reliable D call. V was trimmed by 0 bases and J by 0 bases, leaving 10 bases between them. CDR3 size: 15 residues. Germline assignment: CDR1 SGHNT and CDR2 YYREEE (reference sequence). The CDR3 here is CASSLATRPSYEQYF. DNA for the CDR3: TGTGCCAGCAGCTTGGCCACGCGTCCCTCCTACGAGCAGTACTTC.

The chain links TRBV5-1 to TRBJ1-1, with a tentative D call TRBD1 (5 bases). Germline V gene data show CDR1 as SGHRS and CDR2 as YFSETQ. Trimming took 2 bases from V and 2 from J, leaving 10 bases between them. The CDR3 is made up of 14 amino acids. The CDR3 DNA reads TGCGCCAGCAGCTTTGGGGGTGGAAACACTGAAGCTTTCTTT. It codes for CASSFGGGNTEAFF.

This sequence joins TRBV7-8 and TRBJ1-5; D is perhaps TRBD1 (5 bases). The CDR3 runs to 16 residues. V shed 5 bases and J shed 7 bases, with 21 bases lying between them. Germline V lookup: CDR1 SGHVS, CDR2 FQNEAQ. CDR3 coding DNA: TGTGCCAGCAGCCCATCATTGGGCTCTCGGGGGCAGCCCCAGCATTTT. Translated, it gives CASSPSLGSRGQPQHF.

Here the CDR3 reads CASTPSSSGANVLTF. The DNA of the CDR3 is TGTGCCAGCACTCCTTCTTCGTCTGGGGCCAACGTCCTGACTTTC. The chain is built from TRBV2 and TRBJ2-6, with D uncertain. Trimming left V 7 bases short and J 1 base short, with 11 bases between. Germline V lookup: CDR1 SNHLY, CDR2 FYNNEI. CDR3 length equals 15 residues.